The sequence of this TCR beta chain was determined in a study of blood T cell repertoires in COVID-19. Looking at the study overall: Specimens from acute and convalescent COVID-19 originated in the United States, Italy and Spain. T cells, B-cell-depleted T cells, or PBMCs provided the cDNA or gDNA that served as material.

Germline CDR1 SNHLY, CDR2 FYNNEI. CDR3 length: 12 residues. The ends were cut back, 8 bases at V and 0 bases at J, with 8 bases in the middle. In the original workflow: Nucleated cell number was recorded as an estimate derived from reference gene primer amplification. Data came from immunoSEQ multiplex PCR; TCRdb stores just in-frame clones and leaves some out. V and J calls plus clone size are reproduced from that table; the DNA served to infer D and trimming. Here the sample spans a few hundred thousand clones, roughly 85% being singletons. Specimen: peripheral blood. The chain combines TRBV2 with TRBJ2-7; D gene unclear. This receptor was obtained from a woman in her late teens or twenties with acute or convalescent COVID-19. This chain's CDR3 is CASRVSSYEQYF. As DNA, the CDR3 is TGTGCCAGCCGGGTGAGCTCCTACGAGCAGTACTTC.